This T cell receptor beta chain was retrieved from a study of T cell changes during pregnancy in multiple sclerosis. Using immunoSEQ multiplex PCR, the repertoire was profiled, and TCRdb retains in-frame clones only, with some absent. The table records around 42,000 clones, just over 90% of them present only once. Germline V lookup: CDR1 SGHRS, CDR2 YFSETQ. The CDR3 length is 13 residues. With 4 bases removed from V and 5 bases from J, the gap between germline ends came to 12 bases. Sequenced material: CD4+ T cells from peripheral blood mononuclear cells, taken in the third trimester of pregnancy. The chain joins TRBV5-1 to TRBJ2-5, with D possibly being TRBD1 (6 bases). This clonotype originated in a female donor with multiple sclerosis, enrolled in a pregnancy study. The CDR3 coding sequence is TGCGCCAGCAGCATGGGGGCGTCGGAGACCCAGTACTTC. Residues: CASSMGASETQYF. Full variable domain (missing parts from reference TRBV5-1 and TRBJ2-5): KAGVTQTPRYLIKTRGQQVTLSCSPISGHRSVSWYQQTPGQGLQFLFEYFSETQRNKGNFPGRFSGRQFSNSRSEMNVSTLELGDSALYLCASSMGASETQYFGPGTRLLVL.